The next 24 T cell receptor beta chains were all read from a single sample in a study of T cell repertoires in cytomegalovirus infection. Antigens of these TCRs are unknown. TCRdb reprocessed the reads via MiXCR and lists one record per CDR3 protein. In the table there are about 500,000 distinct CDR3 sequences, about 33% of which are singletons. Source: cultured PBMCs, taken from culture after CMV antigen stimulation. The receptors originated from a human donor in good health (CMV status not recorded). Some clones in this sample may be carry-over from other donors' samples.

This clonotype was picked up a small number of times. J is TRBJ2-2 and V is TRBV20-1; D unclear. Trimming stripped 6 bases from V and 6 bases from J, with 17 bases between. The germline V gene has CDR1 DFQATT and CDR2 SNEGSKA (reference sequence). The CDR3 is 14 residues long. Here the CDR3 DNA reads TGCAGTGCGAATAGGCGTAGTGGGTCCGGGGAGCTGTTTTTT. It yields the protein CSANRRSGSGELFF.

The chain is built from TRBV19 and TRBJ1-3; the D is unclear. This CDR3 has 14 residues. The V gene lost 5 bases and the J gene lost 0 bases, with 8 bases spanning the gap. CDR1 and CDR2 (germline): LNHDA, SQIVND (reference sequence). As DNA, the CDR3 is TGTGCCAGTAGTTTGACACACTCTGGAAACACCATATATTTT. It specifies CASSLTHSGNTIYF.

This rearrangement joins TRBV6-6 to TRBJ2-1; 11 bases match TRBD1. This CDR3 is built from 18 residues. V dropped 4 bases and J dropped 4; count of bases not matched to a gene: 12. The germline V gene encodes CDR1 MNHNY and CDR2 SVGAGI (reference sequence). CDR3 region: CASSSHRTGGRQYNEQFF. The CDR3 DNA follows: TGTGCCAGCAGTTCGCACAGGACAGGGGGCCGACAATACAATGAGCAGTTCTTC.

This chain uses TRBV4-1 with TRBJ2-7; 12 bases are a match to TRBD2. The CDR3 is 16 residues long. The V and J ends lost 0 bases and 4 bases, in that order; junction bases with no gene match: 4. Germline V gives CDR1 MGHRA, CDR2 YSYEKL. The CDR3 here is CASSQEASGRGYEQYV. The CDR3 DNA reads TGCGCCAGCAGCCAAGAGGCTAGCGGGAGGGGATACGAGCAGTACGTC.

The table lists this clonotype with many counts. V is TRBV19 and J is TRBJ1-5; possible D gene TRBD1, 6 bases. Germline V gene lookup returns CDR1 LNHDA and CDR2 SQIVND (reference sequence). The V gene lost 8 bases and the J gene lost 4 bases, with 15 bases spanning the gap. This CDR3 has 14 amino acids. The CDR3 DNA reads TGTGCCAGTGTTGGGGGGCCGTGGAATCAGCCCCAGCATTTT. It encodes CASVGGPWNQPQHF.

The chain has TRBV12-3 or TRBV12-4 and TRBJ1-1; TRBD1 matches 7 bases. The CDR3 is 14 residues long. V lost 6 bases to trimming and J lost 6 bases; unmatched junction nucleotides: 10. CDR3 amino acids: CASSDDRARAEAFF. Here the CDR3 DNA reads TGTGCCAGCAGCGACGACAGGGCCCGGGCTGAAGCTTTCTTT.

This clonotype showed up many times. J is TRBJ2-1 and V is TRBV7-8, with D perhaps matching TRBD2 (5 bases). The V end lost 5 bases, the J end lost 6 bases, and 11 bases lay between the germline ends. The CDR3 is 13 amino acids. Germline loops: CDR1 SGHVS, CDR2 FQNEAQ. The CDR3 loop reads CASSPLGLNEQFF. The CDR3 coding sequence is TGTGCCAGCAGCCCCCTCGGACTCAATGAGCAGTTCTTC.

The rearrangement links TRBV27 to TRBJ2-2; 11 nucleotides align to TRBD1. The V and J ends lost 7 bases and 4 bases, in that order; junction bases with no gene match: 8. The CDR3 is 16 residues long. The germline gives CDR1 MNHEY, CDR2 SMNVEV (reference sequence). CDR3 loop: CASILTGTGGTGELFF. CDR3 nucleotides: TGTGCCAGCATCCTAACCGGGACAGGGGGCACCGGGGAGCTGTTTTTT.

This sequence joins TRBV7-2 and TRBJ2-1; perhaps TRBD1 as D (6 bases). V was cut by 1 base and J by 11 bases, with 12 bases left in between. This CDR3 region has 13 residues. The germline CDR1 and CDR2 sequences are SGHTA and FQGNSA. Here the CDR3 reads CASSLVEDSKQFF. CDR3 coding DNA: TGTGCCAGCAGCTTAGTAGAGGACAGTAAGCAGTTCTTC. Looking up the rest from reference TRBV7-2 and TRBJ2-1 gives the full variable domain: GAGVSQSPSNKVTEKGKDVELRCDPISGHTALYWYRQSLGQGLEFLIYFQGNSAPDKSGLPSDRFSAERTGGSVSTLTIQRTQQEDSAVYLCASSLVEDSKQFFGPGTRLTVL.

The CDR3 spells CASSHGRETQYF. CDR3 coding DNA: TGTGCCAGCAGCCACGGACGGGAGACCCAGTACTTC. The rearrangement uses TRBV7-2 and TRBJ2-5; D ambiguous. Germline CDR1 SGHTA, CDR2 FQGNSA. This CDR3 region has 12 residues. Trimming cost V 5 bases and J 5 bases, with 9 bases left between them.

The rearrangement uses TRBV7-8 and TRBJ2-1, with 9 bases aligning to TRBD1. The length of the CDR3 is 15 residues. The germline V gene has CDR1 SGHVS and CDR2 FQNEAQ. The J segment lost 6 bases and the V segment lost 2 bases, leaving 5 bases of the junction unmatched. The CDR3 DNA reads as TGTGCCAGCAGCTTAACCGGGACAGGGCTCAATGAGCAGTTCTTC. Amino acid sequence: CASSLTGTGLNEQFF.

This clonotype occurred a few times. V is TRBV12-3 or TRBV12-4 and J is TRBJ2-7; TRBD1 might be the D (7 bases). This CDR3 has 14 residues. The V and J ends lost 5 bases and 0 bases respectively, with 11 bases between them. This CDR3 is CASSPGDSSYEQYF. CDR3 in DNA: TGTGCCAGCAGTCCGGGGGACAGCTCCTACGAGCAGTACTTC.

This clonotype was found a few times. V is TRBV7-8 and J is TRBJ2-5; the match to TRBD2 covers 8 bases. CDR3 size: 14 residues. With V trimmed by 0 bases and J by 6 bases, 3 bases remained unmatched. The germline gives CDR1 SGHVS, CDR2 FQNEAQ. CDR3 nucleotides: TGTGCCAGCAGCTTAGCCGGGAGGGTGAAGACCCAGTACTTC. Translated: CASSLAGRVKTQYF.

The CDR3: CASSGLRGNTGELFF. The CDR3 DNA is TGTGCCAGTAGTGGACTTCGGGGGAACACCGGGGAGCTGTTTTTT. The chain combines TRBV19 with TRBJ2-2; maybe TRBD2 (5 bases). Trimming pared 5 bases from V and 1 base from J, leaving 11 bases between. CDR3 size: 15 residues. Germline V CDR1 and CDR2: LNHDA, SQIVND (reference sequence).

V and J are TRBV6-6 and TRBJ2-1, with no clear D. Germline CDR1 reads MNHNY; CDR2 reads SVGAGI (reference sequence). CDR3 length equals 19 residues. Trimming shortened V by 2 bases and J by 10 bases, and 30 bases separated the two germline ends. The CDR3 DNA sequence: TGTGCCAGCAGTTACGAGAGTTCCCACCTCCCCGTTAATTCCGGGGAGCAGTTCTTC. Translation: CASSYESSHLPVNSGEQFF.

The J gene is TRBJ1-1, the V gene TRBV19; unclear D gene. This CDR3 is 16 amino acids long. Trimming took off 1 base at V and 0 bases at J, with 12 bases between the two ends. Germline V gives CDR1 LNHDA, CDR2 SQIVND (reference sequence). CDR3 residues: CASSIGGSLMNTEAFF. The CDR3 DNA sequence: TGTGCCAGTAGTATAGGCGGGTCGCTCATGAACACTGAAGCTTTCTTT.

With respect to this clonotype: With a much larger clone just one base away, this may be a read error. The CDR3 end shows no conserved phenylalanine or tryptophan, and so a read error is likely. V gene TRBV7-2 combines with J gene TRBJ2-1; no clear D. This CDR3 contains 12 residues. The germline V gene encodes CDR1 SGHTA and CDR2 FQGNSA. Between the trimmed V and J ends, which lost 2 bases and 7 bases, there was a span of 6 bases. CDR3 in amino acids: CASSLYGNEQFC. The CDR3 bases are TGTGCCAGCAGCTTATACGGGAATGAGCAGTTCTGC.

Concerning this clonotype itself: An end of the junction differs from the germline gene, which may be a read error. This CDR3 reads CASSSPLRQGAYGNTIYF. In nucleotides, the CDR3 is TGTGCCAGCAGCTCCCCGCTGAGACAGGGGGCTTACGGAAACACCATTTATTTT. V and J are TRBV11-2 and TRBJ1-3, with TRBD1 identical over 10 bases. The CDR3 spans 18 residues. Germline CDR1 reads SGHAT; CDR2 reads FQNNGV.

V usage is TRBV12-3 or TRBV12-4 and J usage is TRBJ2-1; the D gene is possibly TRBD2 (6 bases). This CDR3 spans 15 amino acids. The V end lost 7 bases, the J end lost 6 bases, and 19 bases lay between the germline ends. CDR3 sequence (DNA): TGTGCCAGCACCCCGGGGGTTAGCGGAACCAATGAGCAGTTCTTC. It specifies CASTPGVSGTNEQFF.

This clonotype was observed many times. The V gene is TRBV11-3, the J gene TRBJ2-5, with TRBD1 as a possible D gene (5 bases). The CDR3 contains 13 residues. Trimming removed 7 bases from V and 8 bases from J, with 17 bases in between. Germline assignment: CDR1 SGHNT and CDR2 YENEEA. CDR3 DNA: TGTGCCAGCACCGACGTCCAGGGCGGCACCCAGTACTTC. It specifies CASTDVQGGTQYF.

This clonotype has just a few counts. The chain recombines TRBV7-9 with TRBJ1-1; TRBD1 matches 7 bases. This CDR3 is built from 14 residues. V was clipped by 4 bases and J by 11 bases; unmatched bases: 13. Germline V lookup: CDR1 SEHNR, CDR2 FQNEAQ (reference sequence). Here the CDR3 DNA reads TGTGCCAGCAGCTCAGAGGGCATACAGGGGCGGGCTTTCTTT. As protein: CASSSEGIQGRAFF.

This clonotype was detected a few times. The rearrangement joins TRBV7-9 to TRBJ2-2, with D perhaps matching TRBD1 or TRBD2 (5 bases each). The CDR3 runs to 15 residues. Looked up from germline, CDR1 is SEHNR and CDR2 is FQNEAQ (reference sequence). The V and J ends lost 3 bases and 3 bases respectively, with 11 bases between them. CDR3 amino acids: CASSFLVGDTGELFF. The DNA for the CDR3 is TGTGCCAGCAGCTTCCTGGTGGGGGACACCGGGGAGCTGTTTTTT.

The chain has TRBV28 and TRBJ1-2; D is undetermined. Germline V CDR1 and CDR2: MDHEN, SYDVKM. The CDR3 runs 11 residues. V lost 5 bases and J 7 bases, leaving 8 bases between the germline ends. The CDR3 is CASSGNLGYTF. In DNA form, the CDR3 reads TGTGCCAGCAGTGGGAACCTTGGCTACACCTTC.

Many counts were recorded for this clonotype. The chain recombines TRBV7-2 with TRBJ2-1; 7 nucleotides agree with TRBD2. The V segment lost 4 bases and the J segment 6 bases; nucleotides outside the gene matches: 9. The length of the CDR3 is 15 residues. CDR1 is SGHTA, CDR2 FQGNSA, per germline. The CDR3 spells CASSSRAGRSNEQFF. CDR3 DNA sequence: TGTGCCAGCAGCTCCCGAGCGGGAAGGAGCAATGAGCAGTTCTTC.